In its sample, the clone carrying this TCR beta chain was seen once. The CDR3 sequence is 12 residues long. Trimming took off 3 bases at V and 4 bases at J, with 3 bases between the two ends. Per germline, CDR1 KGHDR and CDR2 SFDVKD. This specimen belongs to a study of blood T cell repertoires in COVID-19. The wider study: Specimens from acute and convalescent COVID-19 originated in the United States, Italy and Spain. From T cells, B-cell-depleted T cells, or PBMCs came the material, which was cDNA or gDNA.

Per the original methods: Reference gene primer amplification gave nucleated cell count estimates. Method: immunoSEQ multiplex PCR; TCRdb's copy keeps in-frame clones and lacks some. D and trimming come from the DNA, and the V and J calls and clone size come from that table. The data contain 90,000 to 150,000 clones, over 65% of them singletons. The sample comprised peripheral blood. The sequence derives from a man between 65 and 79 years old with acute or convalescent COVID-19. This chain uses TRBV24-1 with TRBJ2-1, with D unclear. CDR3 protein: CATSDRYNEQFF. The CDR3 DNA reads as TGTGCCACCAGTGATCGTTACAATGAGCAGTTCTTC.